This is a list of T cell receptor beta chains from one sample in a study of tumor-infiltrating lymphocytes in localized non-small cell lung cancer. Libraries were prepared by immunoSEQ multiplex PCR; TCRdb keeps only in-frame clonotypes and omits some of them. The table shows 20,000 to 25,000 clones, with approximately 80% occurring only once. The material sequenced was lung tumor tissue. Receptor source: a human donor with non-small cell lung cancer. Each CDR3 is given with its conserved first and last residue. Fields, in order: V gene, J gene, D gene, clone size, CDR3 DNA, CDR3 protein. A D gene is named only where the DNA matches it firmly. Rows give clone size only sometimes, using once, few, many, or a class for an expanded clone.

>TRBV11-2|TRBJ2-4|.|.
TGTGCCAGCAGCTTAGTAGGTGGGAACATTCAGTACTTC
CASSLVGGNIQYF
>TRBV4-1|TRBJ2-7|.|once
TGCGCCAGCAGCCAAACCCCGGGACGGGTCTACGAGCAGTACTTC
CASSQTPGRVYEQYF
>TRBV5-1|TRBJ1-1|.|.
TGCGCCAGCAGCTTGGAGGGGAGAAACACTGAAGCTTTCTTT
CASSLEGRNTEAFF
>TRBV6-5|TRBJ2-1|TRBD2|.
TGTGCCAGCAGAGGGACTAAGAAGAAGCAGTTCTTC
CASRGTKKKQFF
>TRBV10-3|TRBJ1-2|.|.
TGTGCCATCAGTGCAGGGAACTATGGCTACACCTTC
CAISAGNYGYTF
>TRBV4-3|TRBJ2-7|TRBD2|.
TGCGCCAGCAGCCAAGATAGAAGCGGGAGGGCTAGTCACGAGCAGTACTTC
CASSQDRSGRASHEQYF
>TRBV28|TRBJ1-2|TRBD1|few
TGTGCCAGCAGTCGACAGGGTGATGGCTACACCTTC
CASSRQGDGYTF
>TRBV9|TRBJ1-1|.|.
TGTGCCAGCAGCGTCGGGGAAGGGAACACTGAAGCTTTCTTT
CASSVGEGNTEAFF
>TRBV6-5|TRBJ2-3|.|.
TGTGCCAGCAGTTACAGGGCCTGGGGCACAGATACGCAGTATTTT
CASSYRAWGTDTQYF
>TRBV5-4|TRBJ2-6|.|.
TGTGCCAGCAGCTTTAATGCGGGTCCTGGGGCCAACGTCCTGACTTTC
CASSFNAGPGANVLTF
>TRBV30|TRBJ2-7|.|.
TGTGCCTGGAGTGTACTCGGATACGAGCAGTACTTC
CAWSVLGYEQYF